The rows below give T cell receptor beta chains drawn from one sample of a study of CD8 T cells in ankylosing spondylitis. TCRdb recomputed calls from the 5' RACE reads with MiXCR, one row per CDR3 protein. The data contain 200,000 to 300,000 distinct CDR3 sequences, 8% to 9% of them singletons. The sequenced sample consisted of blood, either unsorted or a sorted T cell fraction (not recorded which). The receptors originated from a female donor with ankylosing spondylitis or in good health (not recorded which). Both conserved end residues are part of each CDR3. The D gene is left open where the match is weak. The listing skips clone size in some rows; elsewhere it reads once, few, many or a size class.

size,V,length,D,J,CDR3,DNA
many,TRBV5-1,15,.,TRBJ2-2,CASSPAGSRTGELFF,TGCGCCAGCAGCCCGGCAGGGTCGCGAACCGGGGAGCTGTTTTTT
.,TRBV12-3/TRBV12-4,14,.,TRBJ1-6,CASSPGLGGSPLHF,TGTGCCAGCAGTCCTGGCCTCGGCGGTTCACCCCTCCACTTT
many,TRBV2,14,TRBD2,TRBJ2-7,CASSAGLAGYEQYF,TGTGCCAGCAGTGCGGGGCTAGCGGGCTACGAGCAGTACTTC
many,TRBV6-2/TRBV6-3,17,TRBD2,TRBJ2-7,CASIFEIDWGLGYEQYF,TGTGCCAGCATTTTTGAGATCGATTGGGGACTAGGTTACGAGCAGTACTTC
many,TRBV11-2,13,TRBD2,TRBJ2-1,CASSSTSGIGQFF,TGTGCCAGCAGCTCAACTAGCGGGATCGGTCAGTTCTTC
many,TRBV29-1,13,.,TRBJ2-3,CSVRQVLADTQYF,TGCAGCGTGCGACAGGTCCTCGCAGATACGCAGTATTTT
many,TRBV19,14,TRBD1,TRBJ2-7,CASSTGTGRFEQYF,TGTGCCAGTAGTACCGGGACAGGGAGATTCGAGCAGTACTTC
many,TRBV2,14,.,TRBJ2-2,CASSPQVGTGELFF,TGTGCCAGCAGCCCCCAGGTTGGCACCGGGGAGCTGTTTTTT
.,TRBV7-2,13,.,TRBJ1-5,CASSFREGQPQHF,TGTGCCAGCAGCTTCAGGGAGGGCCAGCCCCAGCATTTT
many,TRBV20-1,12,.,TRBJ1-1,CSARVGTTEAFF,TGCAGTGCTAGAGTCGGGACCACTGAAGCTTTCTTT
many,TRBV7-2,15,TRBD2,TRBJ2-1,CASSLVTSGGGEQFF,TGTGCCAGCAGCTTAGTAACTAGCGGAGGGGGTGAGCAGTTCTTC
few,TRBV6-5,11,.,TRBJ2-3,CASTREDTQYF,TGTGCCAGCACCCGGGAAGATACGCAGTATTTT
many,TRBV6-2/TRBV6-3,17,TRBD2,TRBJ2-7,CASSYAPLAGGPREQYF,TGTGCCAGCAGTTACGCACCGCTAGCGGGAGGGCCGAGGGAGCAGTACTTC
many,TRBV25-1,16,.,TRBJ2-1,CASSDNVGYSHPKQFF,TGTGCCAGCAGTGATAATGTCGGATACAGTCACCCGAAGCAGTTCTTC
.,TRBV7-9,17,TRBD2,TRBJ2-1,CASSASVSGRSQREQFF,TGTGCCAGCAGCGCCTCCGTTAGCGGGAGGTCGCAGAGGGAACAGTTCTTC
few,TRBV4-1,13,.,TRBJ1-2,CASSQEIRYGYTF,TGCGCCAGCAGCCAAGAAATCCGGTATGGCTACACCTTC
many,TRBV6-2/TRBV6-3,13,.,TRBJ2-2,CASCYLSTGELFF,TGTGCCAGCTGTTATCTGAGCACCGGGGAGCTGTTTTTT
many,TRBV11-2,15,TRBD1,TRBJ1-1,CASSRDSPRNTEAFF,TGTGCCAGCAGCCGGGACAGCCCCAGGAACACTGAAGCTTTCTTT
many,TRBV19,15,TRBD1,TRBJ2-4,CASSAWTGGGNIQYF,TGTGCCAGTAGTGCCTGGACAGGGGGAGGAAACATTCAGTACTTC
many,TRBV5-4,16,.,TRBJ2-3,CASSSEGGTSTDTQYF,TGTGCCAGCAGCTCCGAGGGAGGGACAAGCACAGATACGCAGTATTTT
many,TRBV12-3/TRBV12-4,15,TRBD1,TRBJ1-1,CASSSRTGGNTEAFF,TGTGCCAGCAGTTCCAGGACAGGGGGGAACACTGAAGCTTTCTTT
many,TRBV5-8,16,TRBD2,TRBJ2-3,CASSLRASGSTDTQYF,TGTGCCAGCAGCTTGAGGGCTAGCGGGAGCACAGATACGCAGTATTTT
many,TRBV6-2/TRBV6-3,15,.,TRBJ1-1,CASSRGRGGNTEAFF,TGTGCCAGCAGTCGCGGTCGGGGGGGGAACACTGAAGCTTTCTTT
many,TRBV6-5,12,.,TRBJ1-2,CASSSDGYGYTF,TGTGCCAGCAGTTCGGACGGCTATGGCTACACCTTC
many,TRBV7-8,13,.,TRBJ2-7,CATIRTWGNEQYF,TGTGCCACTATTCGGACTTGGGGCAACGAGCAGTACTTC
many,TRBV20-1,17,TRBD1,TRBJ2-3,CSARGYNRDRFTDTQYF,TGCAGTGCTAGGGGGTATAACCGGGACAGGTTCACAGATACGCAGTATTTT
many,TRBV27,15,.,TRBJ2-7,CASSRPGRESYEQYF,TGTGCCAGCAGTAGGCCCGGACGGGAGAGCTACGAGCAGTACTTC
once,TRBV19,13,.,TRBJ1-1,CASSNSMNTEAFF,TGTGCCAGTAGTAATAGCATGAACACTGAAGCTTTCTTT
.,TRBV20-1,14,.,TRBJ1-5,CSARDEDGEPPQHF,TGCAGTGCTAGAGATGAGGATGGGGAGCCGCCCCAGCATTTT
few,TRBV6-2/TRBV6-3,18,.,TRBJ2-1,CASSQGLTGISSYNEQFF,TGTGCCAGCAGTCAAGGACTAACGGGTATCTCCTCCTACAATGAGCAGTTCTTC
many,TRBV28,11,.,TRBJ1-1,CASNRGTEAFF,TGTGCCAGCAATCGCGGAACTGAAGCTTTCTTT
many,TRBV7-2,16,TRBD1,TRBJ1-6,CASSLSQGQYNSPLHF,TGTGCCAGCAGCTTATCACAGGGGCAGTATAATTCACCCCTCCACTTT